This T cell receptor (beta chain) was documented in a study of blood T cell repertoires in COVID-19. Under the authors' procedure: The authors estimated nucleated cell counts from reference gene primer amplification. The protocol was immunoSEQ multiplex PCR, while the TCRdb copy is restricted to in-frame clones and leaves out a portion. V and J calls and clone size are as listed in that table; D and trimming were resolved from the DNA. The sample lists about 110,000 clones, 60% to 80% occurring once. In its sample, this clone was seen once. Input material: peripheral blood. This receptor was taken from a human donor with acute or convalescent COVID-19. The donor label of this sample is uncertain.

In DNA form, the CDR3 reads TGCGCCAGCAGCCTCCTAAGCCGGGGCACAGATACGCAGTATTTT. Its protein product is CASSLLSRGTDTQYF. The chain joins TRBV5-1 to TRBJ2-3; no reliable D call. CDR1 is SGHRS, CDR2 YFSETQ, per germline. The V and J ends lost 4 bases and 1 base respectively, with 13 bases between them. The CDR3 covers 15 residues.